The clone carrying this T cell receptor beta chain was found many times. TCRdb re-derived calls from the PCR reads in MiXCR, one entry per CDR3 protein. The sample includes more than 50,000 distinct CDR3 sequences, around 19% of them seen just once. This entry comes from a study of molecular identifiers for immune sequencing clone quantification. Sorted cell numbers of about 18,000 to 1,000,000, with 10%, 30% or 50% RNA, served as input for naive CD8 libraries. Naive CD8 T cells were sorted as CD8+CD4-CCR7+CD45RA+. V lost 3 bases and J lost 0, with 17 bases in between. The CDR3 runs to 18 residues. The germline gives CDR1 LGHDT, CDR2 YNNKEL (reference sequence).

This chain joins TRBV3-1 and TRBJ2-2; D is uncertain. Source material: naive CD8+ T cells from blood, with Jurkat cell RNA spiked in. The subset: FACS-sorted CD8+CD4-CCR7+CD45RA+ naive T cells. The origin of this receptor is a human donor in good health. Some libraries in this study had Jurkat cell RNA spiked in. CDR3 coding DNA: TGTGCCAGCAGCCACACAAAAACCACACGATCGAACACCGGGGAGCTGTTTTTT. It translates to CASSHTKTTRSNTGELFF.